This is a list of T cell receptor beta chains from one sample in a study of T cells in Graves' hyperthyroidism and ophthalmopathy. From the multiplex PCR reads, TCRdb called clonotypes with MiXCR, one entry per CDR3 protein. The sample includes hundreds of thousands of distinct CDR3 sequences, around a third of them seen just once. Sequencing used blood. These receptors all come from a woman aged 40 to 50 with Graves' hyperthyroidism. The CDR3 runs from the conserved cysteine through the conserved F or W. The D gene is left open where the match is weak. The listing skips clone size in some rows; elsewhere it reads once, few, many or a size class.

12,TRBJ1-1,NA,TRBV6-5,NA,TGTGCCAGCAGTTACTCGGGAGTGAAAGCTTTCTTT,CASSYSGVKAFF
16,TRBJ1-2,NA,TRBV7-9,NA,TGTGCCAGCAGGCTAGTTCCCCAGGGGCAACGGGATGGCTACACCTTC,CASRLVPQGQRDGYTF
16,TRBJ2-7,NA,TRBV4-2,NA,TGTGCCAGCAGCCAAGATGAAGGGGCCAAGCGATACGAGCAGTACTTC,CASSQDEGAKRYEQYF
13,TRBJ1-1,NA,TRBV24-1,NA,TGTGCCACCAGTCGTCGGGCGCAGGGACGAGCTTTCTTT,CATSRRAQGRAFF
15,TRBJ1-6,NA,TRBV27,NA,TGTGCCAGCCGGCCGGAGGGTAGCTATAATTCACCCCTCCACTTT,CASRPEGSYNSPLHF
16,TRBJ2-5,many,TRBV9,NA,TGTGCCAGCAGCGTAGGCGTAAGGGATATGGAAGAGACCCAGTACTTC,CASSVGVRDMEETQYF
15,TRBJ2-2,NA,TRBV7-9,NA,TGTGCCAGCAGCCAAGTAGCCAGGGGATCCGGGGAGCTGTTTTTT,CASSQVARGSGELFF
15,TRBJ1-3,NA,TRBV12-3/TRBV12-4,NA,TGTGCCAGCAGTTTACCGCGGGACTCTGGAAACACCATATATTTT,CASSLPRDSGNTIYF
12,TRBJ1-1,NA,TRBV6-5,NA,TGTGCCAGCAGTGGAACCAGGAGTGAAGCTTTCTTT,CASSGTRSEAFF
9,TRBJ1-6,NA,TRBV10-1,NA,TGCGCCTATAATTCACCCCTCCACTTT,CAYNSPLHF
16,TRBJ1-2,few,TRBV6-5,NA,TGTGCCAGCAGCCCGAGTACGGATCGGACTAACTATGGCTACACCTTC,CASSPSTDRTNYGYTF
13,TRBJ1-1,many,TRBV5-1,NA,TGCGCCAGCAGCTTGACCTTTAACACTGAAGCTTTCTTT,CASSLTFNTEAFF
16,TRBJ2-5,NA,TRBV4-1,NA,TGCGCCAGCGCCAATATCGTAACAGGTGGTGTGGAGACCCAGTACTTC,CASANIVTGGVETQYF
13,TRBJ1-4,few,TRBV24-1,NA,TGTGCCACCAGTGATACCCACGGGGAAAAACTGTTTTTT,CATSDTHGEKLFF
17,TRBJ1-1,NA,TRBV7-2,NA,TGTGCCAGCAGCTTCGTCGGGCGGGGATCGGCCAACACTGAAGCTTTCTTT,CASSFVGRGSANTEAFF
10,TRBJ1-1,many,TRBV2,NA,TGTGCCAGCAGTTACACTGAAGCTTTCTTT,CASSYTEAFF
12,TRBJ2-3,NA,TRBV7-8,NA,TGTGCCAGCAGCTTTTGGGGGGATACGCAGTATTTT,CASSFWGDTQYF
13,TRBJ1-1,NA,TRBV10-3,NA,TGTGCCAGCAGTGACTCTAAGAACACTGAAGCTTTCTTT,CASSDSKNTEAFF
13,TRBJ1-5,NA,TRBV24-1,NA,TGTGCCACCAGCCCGGGTGCGGATCAGCCCCAGCATTTT,CATSPGADQPQHF
15,TRBJ1-1,NA,TRBV4-1,NA,TGCGCCAGCAGCCAAAACGCAGCCTTGAACACTGAAGCTTTCTTT,CASSQNAALNTEAFF
14,TRBJ2-7,NA,TRBV24-1,NA,TGTGCCACCAGTGATGGAGGGGGCCGGTACGAGCAGTACTTC,CATSDGGGRYEQYF
14,TRBJ2-2,NA,TRBV2,NA,TGTGCCAGCAGTGGGCCAGGGGGGGCCGGGGAGCTGTTTTTT,CASSGPGGAGELFF
13,TRBJ2-7,few,TRBV7-2,NA,TGTGCCAGCAGCTTACAGGCCCTATACGAGCAGTACTTC,CASSLQALYEQYF
12,TRBJ1-4,many,TRBV20-1,NA,TGCAGTGCTAGAGATCCTAATGAAAAACTGTTTTTT,CSARDPNEKLFF
13,TRBJ1-2,many,TRBV10-3,NA,TGTGCCATCAAGACGGGAGCTAACTATGGCTACACCTTC,CAIKTGANYGYTF
14,TRBJ1-2,NA,TRBV24-1,NA,TGTGCCAGCAATTCCGATACAGGGTATCGTGGCTACACCTTC,CASNSDTGYRGYTF
17,TRBJ1-5,NA,TRBV10-3,NA,TGTGCCAGTAGTAACCCGCCAGGCAATGGGAGGAATCAGCCCCAGCATTTT,CASSNPPGNGRNQPQHF
13,TRBJ1-2,NA,TRBV6-6,TRBD1,TGTGCCAGCAGTTACGGGACAGGGAGTGGCTGCACCTTC,CASSYGTGSGCTF
14,TRBJ1-2,NA,TRBV4-1,TRBD1,TGCGCCAGCAGCCTACCGGGACAGGGAAATGGCTACACCTTC,CASSLPGQGNGYTF
16,TRBJ1-2,NA,TRBV12-5,NA,TGTGCTAGTGGTTTTTATACGTATCATACTAACTATGGCTACACCTTC,CASGFYTYHTNYGYTF
14,TRBJ1-1,few,TRBV5-1,TRBD1,TGCGCCAGCAGCCCTGGACAGGGGTTCACTGAAGCTTTCTTT,CASSPGQGFTEAFF
15,TRBJ2-7,few,TRBV6-5,NA,TGTGCCAGCACCACACGCCGGGGGGCGCGGTACGAGCAGTACTTC,CASTTRRGARYEQYF
13,TRBJ1-2,NA,TRBV29-1,NA,TGCAGCGTAGATCCGGGTATAAGGAATGGCTACACCTTC,CSVDPGIRNGYTF
14,TRBJ2-5,many,TRBV7-9,NA,TGTGCCAGCAGCTCCTCGGACACCCAAGAGACCCAGTACTTC,CASSSSDTQETQYF
13,TRBJ1-1,NA,TRBV5-4,NA,TGTGCCAGCCGGGAGGGGCAGAACACTGAAGCTTTCTTT,CASREGQNTEAFF
13,TRBJ1-1,few,TRBV7-2,NA,TGTGCCAGCAGCACTTACAGGGAGGCTGAAGCTTTCTTT,CASSTYREAEAFF
12,TRBJ1-1,NA,TRBV7-9,TRBD1,TGTGCCAGCAGTCAACAGACAGGGAATACTTTCTTT,CASSQQTGNTFF
17,TRBJ1-2,NA,TRBV7-2,NA,TGTGCCAGCAGCGTAGGACCGCTCCTACGAGCTAACTATGGCTACACCTTC,CASSVGPLLRANYGYTF
13,TRBJ1-2,many,TRBV10-3,NA,TGTGCCATCAGGAAGGCAGATAACTATGGCTACACCTTC,CAIRKADNYGYTF
14,TRBJ2-5,many,TRBV13,TRBD1,TGTGCCAGCAGCTCGCCCAGGGGGACGGAGACCCAGTACTTC,CASSSPRGTETQYF
11,TRBJ1-5,NA,TRBV11-2,NA,TGTGCCAACAGCTCGGGTCAGCCCCAGCATTTT,CANSSGQPQHF
15,TRBJ1-1,few,TRBV7-8,TRBD1,TGTGCCAGCAGCTTGGGACTGGGACAGGCGACCTTAGCTTTCTTT,CASSLGLGQATLAFF
15,TRBJ1-5,once,TRBV5-1,NA,TGCGCCAGCAGCTTGGGCGAGACCGGGCATCAGCCCCAGCATTTT,CASSLGETGHQPQHF
14,TRBJ2-6,NA,TRBV11-2,TRBD1,TGTGCCAGCAGCTGGGGGACAGCTGGGAACGTCCTGACTTTC,CASSWGTAGNVLTF
15,TRBJ1-2,many,TRBV7-9,TRBD1,TGTGCCAGCACGGGAGGACAGGGGGTATCCTATGGCTACACCTTC,CASTGGQGVSYGYTF
14,TRBJ1-2,many,TRBV10-3,TRBD1,TGTGCCATCAGTGACGGGACAGTGCTAACTGGCTACACCTTC,CAISDGTVLTGYTF